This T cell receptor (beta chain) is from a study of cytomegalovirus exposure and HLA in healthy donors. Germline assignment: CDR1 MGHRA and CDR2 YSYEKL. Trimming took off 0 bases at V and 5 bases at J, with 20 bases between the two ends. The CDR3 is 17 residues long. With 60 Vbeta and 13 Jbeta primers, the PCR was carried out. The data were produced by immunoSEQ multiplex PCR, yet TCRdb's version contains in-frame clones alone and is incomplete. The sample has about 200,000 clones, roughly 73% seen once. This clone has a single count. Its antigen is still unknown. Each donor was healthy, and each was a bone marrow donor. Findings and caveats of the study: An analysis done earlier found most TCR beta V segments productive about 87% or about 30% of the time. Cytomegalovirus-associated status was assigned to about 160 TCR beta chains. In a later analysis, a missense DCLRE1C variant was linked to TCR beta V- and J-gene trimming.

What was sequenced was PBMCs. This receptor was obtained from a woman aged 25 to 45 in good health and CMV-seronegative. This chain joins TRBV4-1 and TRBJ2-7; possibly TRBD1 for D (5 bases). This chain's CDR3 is CASSQDRKARVSNEQYF. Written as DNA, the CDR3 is TGCGCCAGCAGCCAAGATCGGAAGGCCAGGGTTTCCAACGAGCAGTACTTC.